Presented here are 21 T cell receptor beta chains from one specimen sequenced in a study of breast tumors, draining lymph nodes, adjacent tissues. Samples came from axillary lymph nodes draining the breast cancer. TCRdb ran MiXCR on the multiplex PCR reads and lists one entry per CDR3 protein. The sample carries about 200,000 distinct CDR3 sequences, around 29% recorded once. Material for sequencing was axillary lymph node tissue. These receptors all come from a female donor with breast cancer. Some clones in this sample may be carry-over from other donors' samples.

This clonotype has at least ten counts. The chain couples TRBV9 to TRBJ1-6; the match to TRBD1 covers 9 bases. Germline V gene data show CDR1 as SGDLS and CDR2 as YYNGEE. V shed 4 bases and J 10 bases; nucleotides not matched to a gene: 9. CDR3 size: 15 residues. The CDR3 reads CASSPSGQGKSPLHF. The DNA for the CDR3 is TGTGCCAGCAGCCCCTCGGGACAGGGAAAATCACCCCTCCACTTT. Based on the CDR3 plus reference TRBV9 and TRBJ1-6, the full variable domain is DSGVTQTPKHLITATGQRVTLRCSPRSGDLSVYWYQQSLDQGLQFLIQYYNGEERAKGNILERFSAQQFPDLHSELNLSSLELGDSALYFCASSPSGQGKSPLHFGNGTRLTVT.

This clonotype was counted at least ten times. The chain links TRBV9 to TRBJ2-5; TRBD2 agrees at 10 bases. Trimming took 0 bases from V and 4 from J; bases not matched to a gene: 9. Germline values: CDR1 SGDLS, CDR2 YYNGEE. The CDR3 length is 17 residues. CDR3 sequence (DNA): TGTGCCAGCAGCGTAGGTAGGGTAGCGGGGGGCTCAGAGACCCAGTACTTC. Its translation: CASSVGRVAGGSETQYF.

This clonotype was observed a few times. V gene TRBV4-1 combines with J gene TRBJ2-7, with 9 bases matching TRBD1. The CDR3 is 18 amino acids. The V segment lost 0 bases and the J segment 5 bases; nucleotides outside the gene matches: 14. Looked up from germline, CDR1 is MGHRA and CDR2 is YSYEKL. The CDR3 is CASSQDPLQDRGIDEQYF. The CDR3 DNA is TGCGCCAGCAGCCAAGACCCACTCCAGGACAGGGGAATCGACGAGCAGTACTTC.

The chain links TRBV7-3 to TRBJ2-3, with 11 bases lining up with TRBD2. Germline V CDR1 and CDR2: SGHTA, FQGTGA. The CDR3 is 17 amino acids. The V and J ends lost 0 bases and 6 bases, in that order; junction bases with no gene match: 8. The CDR3 DNA sequence: TGTGCCAGCAGCTTAACTTTAGCGGGGGGGCGGTGGGATACGCAGTATTTT. This translates into CASSLTLAGGRWDTQYF.

This clonotype has a count of ten or more. The rearrangement joins TRBV19 to TRBJ1-4, with D uncertain. V gave up 1 base and J gave up 14 bases, with 23 bases separating them. Germline V gene data show CDR1 as LNHDA and CDR2 as SQIVND (reference sequence). This CDR3 is 16 amino acids long. DNA for the CDR3: TGTGCCAGTAGTATAGTCCTCCGGCCATTAGAACACGAGCTGTTTTTT. Its translation is CASSIVLRPLEHELFF. Full variable domain (missing parts from reference TRBV19 and TRBJ1-4): DGGITQSPKYLFRKEGQNVTLSCEQNLNHDAMYWYRQDPGQGLRLIYYSQIVNDFQKGDIAEGYSVSREKKESFPLTVTSAQKNPTAFYLCASSIVLRPLEHELFFGSGTQLSVL.

About this clonotype: Being one base from a much bigger clone, this may be a read error. The gene calls are TRBV3-1 and TRBJ2-7; 8 bases map to TRBD1. The CDR3 covers 11 residues. The V and J ends lost 8 bases and 6 bases, in that order; junction bases with no gene match: 3. Germline assignment: CDR1 LGHDT and CDR2 YNNKEL (reference sequence). The CDR3: CASGTGPEQYF. CDR3 DNA sequence: TGTGCCAGCGGGACAGGCCCCGAGCAGTACTTC.

This clonotype was detected ten times or more. The chain has TRBV7-2 and TRBJ1-2, with 7 bases that match TRBD1. CDR3 length: 16 amino acids. Germline trimming cut 3 bases from V and 3 bases from J; bases unmatched to any gene: 10. The germline V gene encodes CDR1 SGHTA and CDR2 FQGNSA. The CDR3 protein is CASSFLGQAQDYGYTF. As DNA, the CDR3 is TGTGCCAGCAGCTTCCTCGGACAGGCTCAGGACTATGGCTACACCTTC.

This clonotype was seen at least ten times. The chain has TRBV18 and TRBJ2-2; D remains unclear. The CDR3 is made up of 16 amino acids. V was clipped by 2 bases and J by 2 bases, with 12 bases between them. CDR1 and CDR2 from the germline V gene are KGHSH and LQKENI. The CDR3 loop is CASSPFGPTNTGELFF. The CDR3 DNA sequence: TGTGCCAGCTCACCATTCGGGCCCACTAACACCGGGGAGCTGTTTTTT.

At least ten counts were recorded for this clonotype. The chain uses TRBV19 and TRBJ2-5; D not resolved. The V gene's germline CDR1 is LNHDA and CDR2 SQIVND (reference sequence). V lost 5 bases to trimming and J lost 3 bases, with 7 bases between them. This CDR3 is built from 12 residues. DNA for the CDR3: TGTGCCAGTAGTCAGCAGGAAGAGACCCAGTACTTC. This gives the protein CASSQQEETQYF.

This clonotype has at least ten counts. V is TRBV4-1 and J is TRBJ2-7; tentative D call: TRBD1 (6 bases). Germline V gene lookup returns CDR1 MGHRA and CDR2 YSYEKL. V lost 4 bases and J 1 base, leaving 17 bases between the germline ends. This CDR3 comprises 16 residues. The CDR3 protein is CASSLSRGFRSYEQYF. CDR3 nucleotides: TGCGCCAGCAGCCTCAGCAGGGGATTTCGGTCCTACGAGCAGTACTTC.

V usage is TRBV20-1 and J usage is TRBJ1-4; D gene uncertain. The CDR3 loop spans 14 amino acids. Germline CDR1 reads DFQATT; CDR2 reads SNEGSKA (reference sequence). Deletions cut 6 bases from V and 8 bases from J, with 19 bases between. In DNA, the CDR3 is TGCAGTGCGTCAGTCGCAATGGGTGACGAAAAACTGTTTTTT. This codes for CSASVAMGDEKLFF.

This clonotype was seen many times. The junction departs from germline at one end; a sequencing error may be responsible. The J gene is TRBJ2-3, the V gene TRBV4-1; D not certain. Germline loops: CDR1 MGHRA, CDR2 YSYEKL. The CDR3 covers 13 residues. Written as DNA, the CDR3 is TGCGCCAACAGCCAAGTCTTTACAGATACGCAGTATTTT. Translated, it gives CANSQVFTDTQYF.

This clonotype was seen ten or more times. CDR3 coding DNA: TGTGCCTGGAGTACCCGGACAGGGGTCTCCTACGAGCAGTACTTC. Protein sequence: CAWSTRTGVSYEQYF. The chain recombines TRBV30 with TRBJ2-7, with 9 bases matching TRBD1. CDR1 GTSNPN and CDR2 SVGIG come from the germline V gene (reference sequence). After removal of 2 bases from V and 0 bases from J, the junction contained 5 bases not matched to a gene. The CDR3 contains 15 residues. Drawing the rest from reference TRBV30 and TRBJ2-7, the complete variable domain is SQTIHQWPATLVQPVGSPLSLECTVEGTSNPNLYWYRQAAGRGLQLLFYSVGIGQISSEVPQNLSASRPQDRQFILSSKKLLLSDSGFYLCAWSTRTGVSYEQYFGPGTRLTVT.

The sample holds a few counts of this clonotype. The rearrangement joins TRBV6-5 to TRBJ2-7; 7 positions agree with TRBD2. The germline V gene has CDR1 MNHEY and CDR2 SVGAGI. Trimming at V came to 5 bases and at J to 4 bases, leaving 11 bases not matched to a gene. This CDR3 contains 15 residues. Here the CDR3 DNA reads TGTGCCAGCAGTCCCCTCGTGGCGGGGGTATACGAGCAGTACTTC. It specifies CASSPLVAGVYEQYF.

V gene TRBV29-1 combines with J gene TRBJ2-3, with D possibly being TRBD2 (6 bases). CDR1 is SQVTM, CDR2 ANQGSEA, per germline. The CDR3 runs 11 residues. CDR3 in amino acids: CGGGVGDTQYF. The CDR3 DNA reads as TGCGGTGGCGGGGTTGGAGATACGCAGTATTTT.

At least ten counts were recorded for this clonotype. This chain connects TRBV20-1 to TRBJ2-5; tentatively, D is TRBD1 (5 bases). The CDR3 totals 15 residues. Trimming removed 0 bases from V and 2 bases from J, with 13 bases in between. Germline V lookup: CDR1 DFQATT, CDR2 SNEGSKA (reference sequence). DNA of the CDR3: TGCAGTGCTAGAGATTGGACACCTCCTCAAGAGACCCAGTACTTC. It encodes CSARDWTPPQETQYF.

This clonotype occurred many times. The chain combines TRBV30 with TRBJ2-1; the D gene is possibly TRBD2 (5 bases). The V gene lost 0 bases and the J gene lost 8 bases, with 11 bases spanning the gap. The CDR3 loop spans 13 amino acids. The germline V gene has CDR1 GTSNPN and CDR2 SVGIG (reference sequence). CDR3 sequence: CAWSVSAVDEQFF. The CDR3 DNA is TGTGCCTGGAGTGTATCAGCGGTGGATGAGCAGTTCTTC.

This clonotype appeared many times. The chain combines TRBV30 with TRBJ2-3; maybe TRBD2 (5 bases). Per the germline V gene, CDR1 is GTSNPN and CDR2 is SVGIG (reference sequence). The V end was cut by 4 bases, the J end by 6 bases, with 14 bases between. The CDR3 runs to 13 residues. The CDR3 DNA reads TGTGCCTGGAATCCGGGGATGGGGGATACGCAGTATTTT. This sequence encodes CAWNPGMGDTQYF.

J is TRBJ2-1 and V is TRBV24-1, with TRBD2 matching over 9 bases. V lost 3 bases to trimming and J lost 8 bases; unmatched junction nucleotides: 7. Germline V gene lookup returns CDR1 KGHDR and CDR2 SFDVKD. CDR3 size: 15 residues. The CDR3 region is CATSDPGLAVYEQFF. The CDR3 nucleotides are TGTGCCACCAGTGATCCGGGACTAGCAGTCTATGAGCAGTTCTTC.

V usage is TRBV20-1 and J usage is TRBJ1-1; D call uncertain. V lost 5 bases, J lost 2 bases, and 9 bases lay in between. This CDR3 has 12 residues. Germline lookup yields CDR1 DFQATT and CDR2 SNEGSKA (reference sequence). DNA of the CDR3: TGCAGTGCTCCGCGACAAAACACTGAAGCTTTCTTT. The encoded protein is CSAPRQNTEAFF.

In this sample, this clonotype turned up a few times. One end of the junction fails to match germline, which may point to a read error. This chain uses TRBV9 with TRBJ2-2; a possible D gene is TRBD1 (6 bases). The CDR3 totals 12 residues. Germline-derived CDR1 and CDR2 are SGDLS and YYNGEE. This chain's CDR3 is CAGSEGAGELFF. DNA for the CDR3: TGTGCCGGCAGCGAGGGGGCCGGGGAGCTGTTTTTT.